This is a list of T cell receptor beta chains from one sample in a study of blood T cell repertoires in COVID-19. Profiled with immunoSEQ multiplex PCR; TCRdb holds only in-frame clones, not every one. Of about 48,000 clones in the sample, about 88% are singletons; the top ten hold approximately 3.1%. Specimen: PBMCs or T cells enriched from blood (not recorded which). Receptors originate from a woman aged 45 to 65 who had recovered from COVID-19. The CDR3 runs from the conserved cysteine through the conserved F or W. Fields, in order: J gene, D gene, clone size, V gene, CDR3 protein, CDR3 DNA. A D gene is named only where the DNA matches it firmly. Size is omitted from some rows. Given values are once, few, many or a class for expanded clones.

J gene: TRBJ1-5
D gene: TRBD1
clone size: few
V gene: TRBV28
CDR3 protein: CASSYPGTGVKPQHF
CDR3 DNA: TGTGCCAGCAGTTACCCCGGGACAGGGGTTAAGCCCCAGCATTTT

J gene: TRBJ2-3
D gene: .
clone size: .
V gene: TRBV3-1/TRBV3-2
CDR3 protein: CASSQGWGPGDTQYF
CDR3 DNA: TGTGCCAGCAGCCAAGGATGGGGGCCCGGAGATACGCAGTATTTT

J gene: TRBJ1-1
D gene: .
clone size: few
V gene: TRBV15
CDR3 protein: CATSREKGGGTEAFF
CDR3 DNA: TGTGCCACCAGCAGAGAGAAGGGCGGGGGCACTGAAGCTTTCTTT

J gene: TRBJ1-1
D gene: TRBD1
clone size: .
V gene: TRBV4-1
CDR3 protein: CASSQDLRDREAAFF
CDR3 DNA: TGCGCCAGCAGCCAAGATTTGAGGGACAGGGAGGCGGCTTTCTTT

J gene: TRBJ1-2
D gene: .
clone size: .
V gene: TRBV4-3
CDR3 protein: CASSQDFGQNYGYTF
CDR3 DNA: TGCGCCAGCAGCCAAGACTTTGGGCAGAACTATGGCTACACCTTC

J gene: TRBJ1-6
D gene: .
clone size: .
V gene: TRBV27
CDR3 protein: CASSAVEGGNSPLHF
CDR3 DNA: TGTGCCAGCAGTGCAGTAGAGGGGGGGAATTCACCCCTCCACTTT

J gene: TRBJ2-1
D gene: TRBD2
clone size: .
V gene: TRBV19
CDR3 protein: CASSPRGGVMHEQFF
CDR3 DNA: TGTGCCAGTAGTCCGCGGGGGGGAGTAATGCATGAGCAGTTCTTC

J gene: TRBJ1-3
D gene: TRBD1
clone size: .
V gene: TRBV5-4
CDR3 protein: CASSRTGPTGNTIYF
CDR3 DNA: TGTGCCAGCAGCAGGACAGGGCCAACTGGAAACACCATATATTTT

J gene: TRBJ1-6
D gene: .
clone size: .
V gene: TRBV6-5
CDR3 protein: CASRDWDSPLHF
CDR3 DNA: TGTGCCAGCAGAGACTGGGATTCACCCCTCCACTTT

J gene: TRBJ2-6
D gene: .
clone size: .
V gene: TRBV5-1
CDR3 protein: CASSLLWGSQVSGANVLTF
CDR3 DNA: TGCGCCAGCAGCTTGCTTTGGGGCAGCCAGGTATCTGGGGCCAACGTCCTGACTTTC

J gene: TRBJ2-7
D gene: TRBD2
clone size: .
V gene: TRBV18
CDR3 protein: CASSPKLAVLGYEQYF
CDR3 DNA: TGTGCCAGCTCACCAAAACTAGCGGTCCTAGGGTACGAGCAGTACTTC

J gene: TRBJ1-2
D gene: .
clone size: .
V gene: TRBV29-1
CDR3 protein: CSVGSGEDYGYTF
CDR3 DNA: TGCAGCGTTGGTTCAGGGGAAGACTATGGCTACACCTTC

J gene: TRBJ2-3
D gene: TRBD2
clone size: .
V gene: TRBV7-2
CDR3 protein: CASSWGLAGNTDTQYF
CDR3 DNA: TGTGCCAGCAGCTGGGGACTAGCGGGGAACACAGATACGCAGTATTTT

J gene: TRBJ2-1
D gene: TRBD1
clone size: .
V gene: TRBV6-5
CDR3 protein: CASSYGTGVSFEQFF
CDR3 DNA: TGTGCCAGCAGTTACGGGACAGGAGTATCATTTGAGCAGTTCTTC

J gene: TRBJ2-5
D gene: .
clone size: .
V gene: TRBV28
CDR3 protein: CASSLFEGQETQYF
CDR3 DNA: TGTGCCAGCAGTTTATTTGAGGGTCAGGAGACCCAGTACTTC

J gene: TRBJ1-5
D gene: .
clone size: .
V gene: TRBV5-4
CDR3 protein: CASSLGGDQPQHF
CDR3 DNA: TGTGCCAGCAGCTTGGGGGGGGATCAGCCCCAGCATTTT

J gene: TRBJ2-1
D gene: .
clone size: .
V gene: TRBV5-1
CDR3 protein: CASSSTGAYNEQFF
CDR3 DNA: TGCGCCAGCAGCTCGACGGGGGCCTACAATGAGCAGTTCTTC

J gene: TRBJ1-2
D gene: .
clone size: .
V gene: TRBV12-3/TRBV12-4
CDR3 protein: CASSDDRRYGYTF
CDR3 DNA: TGTGCCAGCAGCGATGACAGGCGTTATGGCTACACCTTC

J gene: TRBJ2-1
D gene: TRBD2
clone size: .
V gene: TRBV6-6
CDR3 protein: CASSSGLAGVINEQFF
CDR3 DNA: TGTGCCAGCAGTTCGGGACTAGCGGGAGTAATAAATGAGCAGTTCTTC

J gene: TRBJ2-7
D gene: TRBD1
clone size: .
V gene: TRBV6-5
CDR3 protein: CASSYRGRFGGYEQYF
CDR3 DNA: TGTGCCAGCAGTTACAGGGGGCGCTTCGGAGGCTACGAGCAGTACTTC

J gene: TRBJ1-4
D gene: .
clone size: .
V gene: TRBV30
CDR3 protein: CAWSTQAGDEKLFF
CDR3 DNA: TGTGCCTGGAGTACACAGGCGGGAGACGAAAAACTGTTTTTT

J gene: TRBJ2-3
D gene: TRBD2
clone size: .
V gene: TRBV6-2/TRBV6-3
CDR3 protein: CASSRGLAADTQYF
CDR3 DNA: TGTGCCAGCAGCCGGGGACTAGCCGCAGATACGCAGTATTTT

J gene: TRBJ1-1
D gene: .
clone size: once
V gene: TRBV2
CDR3 protein: CASRATLQGTTEAFF
CDR3 DNA: TGTGCCAGCAGGGCTACTCTCCAGGGAACCACTGAAGCTTTCTTT

J gene: TRBJ2-3
D gene: TRBD2
clone size: .
V gene: TRBV7-9
CDR3 protein: CASSPFSGRVTDTQYF
CDR3 DNA: TGTGCCAGCAGCCCCTTTAGCGGGAGAGTAACAGATACGCAGTATTTT

J gene: TRBJ1-2
D gene: .
clone size: .
V gene: TRBV19
CDR3 protein: CASDTGTNYGYTF
CDR3 DNA: TGTGCCAGTGACACAGGGACTAACTATGGCTACACCTTC

J gene: TRBJ2-1
D gene: TRBD2
clone size: few
V gene: TRBV5-1
CDR3 protein: CASSLSGELFGNEQFF
CDR3 DNA: TGCGCCAGCAGCTTAAGCGGGGAGCTTTTCGGGAATGAGCAGTTCTTC

J gene: TRBJ2-3
D gene: TRBD2
clone size: few
V gene: TRBV5-6
CDR3 protein: CASSLGLAGTTDTQYF
CDR3 DNA: TGTGCCAGCAGCCTAGGACTAGCGGGGACCACAGATACGCAGTATTTT

J gene: TRBJ1-6
D gene: .
clone size: .
V gene: TRBV3-1/TRBV3-2
CDR3 protein: CASSQVFGLSPLHF
CDR3 DNA: TGTGCCAGCAGCCAAGTATTCGGGTTATCACCCCTCCACTTT

J gene: TRBJ2-1
D gene: .
clone size: few
V gene: TRBV5-1
CDR3 protein: CASSLRSSADEQFF
CDR3 DNA: TGCGCCAGCAGCTTAAGAAGCTCAGCGGATGAGCAGTTCTTC

J gene: TRBJ2-1
D gene: TRBD2
clone size: .
V gene: TRBV7-2
CDR3 protein: CASSLKAGGGVEQFF
CDR3 DNA: TGTGCCAGCAGCTTGAAAGCGGGGGGCGGGGTTGAGCAGTTCTTC

J gene: TRBJ2-1
D gene: .
clone size: .
V gene: TRBV30
CDR3 protein: CAWSALVGSYNEQFF
CDR3 DNA: TGTGCCTGGAGTGCCCTCGTCGGGTCCTACAATGAGCAGTTCTTC

J gene: TRBJ2-7
D gene: TRBD2
clone size: .
V gene: TRBV28
CDR3 protein: CASTTGGRGYEQYF
CDR3 DNA: TGTGCCAGCACAACAGGCGGGAGGGGGTACGAGCAGTACTTC

J gene: TRBJ2-2
D gene: .
clone size: .
V gene: TRBV24-1
CDR3 protein: CAAGSYAGELFF
CDR3 DNA: TGTGCCGCGGGTAGCTACGCCGGGGAGCTGTTTTTT

J gene: TRBJ2-1
D gene: TRBD2
clone size: once
V gene: TRBV27
CDR3 protein: CASSLGTSGSILTLFF
CDR3 DNA: TGTGCCAGCAGTTTAGGGACTAGCGGGAGTATTTTGACCCTGTTCTTC

J gene: TRBJ1-5
D gene: TRBD1
clone size: .
V gene: TRBV18
CDR3 protein: CASSPMGQGVQPQHF
CDR3 DNA: TGTGCCAGCTCACCAATGGGACAGGGAGTACAGCCCCAGCATTTT

J gene: TRBJ2-1
D gene: TRBD2
clone size: .
V gene: TRBV19
CDR3 protein: CASSLLAGTAYNEQFF
CDR3 DNA: TGTGCCAGTAGTTTACTAGCGGGGACGGCCTACAATGAGCAGTTCTTC

J gene: TRBJ2-4
D gene: .
clone size: .
V gene: TRBV29-1
CDR3 protein: CSVEDSKAKNIQYF
CDR3 DNA: TGCAGCGTTGAAGATAGCAAAGCCAAAAACATTCAGTACTTC